This T cell receptor beta chain is drawn from a study of blood T cell repertoires in COVID-19. Study in general: The study drew acute and convalescent COVID-19 samples from the United States, Italy and Spain. The cDNA or gDNA used as material had been derived from T cells, B-cell-depleted T cells, or PBMCs.

Methods used by the authors: From reference gene primer amplification, estimates of nucleated cell counts were derived. Profiled with immunoSEQ multiplex PCR; TCRdb holds only in-frame clones, not every one. That table furnishes V, J and clone size, whereas the DNA furnished D and trimming. The profile shows roughly 400,000 clones, around nine tenths of them singletons. Residents of about two dozen US areas, aged about 18 to 95 years, made up the participants. CDR1 and CDR2 (germline): MGHRA, YSYEKL. Unmatched junction bases numbered 10, after V lost 0 bases and J lost 0 bases. CDR3 length equals 19 residues.

J is TRBJ2-3 and V is TRBV4-1, with 9 positions matching TRBD2. Material for sequencing was PBMCs or T cells enriched from blood (not recorded which). The receptor was derived from a woman in her fifties or sixties who had recovered from COVID-19. Here the CDR3 reads CASSQDFRGGEYSTDTQYF. The DNA of the CDR3 is TGCGCCAGCAGCCAAGATTTTCGCGGGGGGGAATATAGCACAGATACGCAGTATTTT.